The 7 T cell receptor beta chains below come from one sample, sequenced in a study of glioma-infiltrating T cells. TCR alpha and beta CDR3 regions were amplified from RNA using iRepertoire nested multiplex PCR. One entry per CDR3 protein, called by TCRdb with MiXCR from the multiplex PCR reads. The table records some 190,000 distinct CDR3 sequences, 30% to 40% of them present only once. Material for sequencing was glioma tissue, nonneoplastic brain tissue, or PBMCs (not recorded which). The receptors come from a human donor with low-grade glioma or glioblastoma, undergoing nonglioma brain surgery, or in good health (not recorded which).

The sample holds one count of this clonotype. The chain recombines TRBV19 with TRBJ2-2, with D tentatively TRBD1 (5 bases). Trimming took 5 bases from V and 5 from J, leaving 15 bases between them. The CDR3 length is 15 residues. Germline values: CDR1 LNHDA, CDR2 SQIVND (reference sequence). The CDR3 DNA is TGTGCCAGTAGTCCTAACAGGTTTTGGACCGGGGAGCTGTTTTTT. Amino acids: CASSPNRFWTGELFF.

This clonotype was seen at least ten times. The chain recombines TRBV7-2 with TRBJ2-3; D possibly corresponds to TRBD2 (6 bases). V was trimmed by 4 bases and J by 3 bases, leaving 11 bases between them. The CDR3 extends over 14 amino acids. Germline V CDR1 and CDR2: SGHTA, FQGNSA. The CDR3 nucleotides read TGTGCCAGCAGCTCGAATGGGGGGACAGATACGCAGTATTTT. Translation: CASSSNGGTDTQYF.

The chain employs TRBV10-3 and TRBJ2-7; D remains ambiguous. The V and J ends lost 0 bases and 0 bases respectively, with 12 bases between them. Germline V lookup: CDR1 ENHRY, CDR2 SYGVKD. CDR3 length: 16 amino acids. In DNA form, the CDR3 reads TGTGCCATCAGTGAGTCGGGTCAGTCGTACTCCTACGAGCAGTACTTC. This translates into CAISESGQSYSYEQYF.

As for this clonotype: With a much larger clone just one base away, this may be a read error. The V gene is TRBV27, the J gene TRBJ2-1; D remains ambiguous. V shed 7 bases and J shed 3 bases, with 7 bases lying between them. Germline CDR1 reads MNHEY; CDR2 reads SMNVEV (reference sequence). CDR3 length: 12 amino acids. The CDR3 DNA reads TGTGCCAGCATTATAGACTACAATGAGCAGTTCTTC. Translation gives CASIIDYNEQFF.

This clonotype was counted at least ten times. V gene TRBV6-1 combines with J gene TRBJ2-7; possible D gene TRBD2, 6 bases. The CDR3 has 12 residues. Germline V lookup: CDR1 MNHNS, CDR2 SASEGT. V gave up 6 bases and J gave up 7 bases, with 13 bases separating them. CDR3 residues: CASSRSGAEQYF. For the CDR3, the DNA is TGTGCCAGCAGCCGTAGCGGAGCTGAGCAGTACTTC.

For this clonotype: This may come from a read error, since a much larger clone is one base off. The CDR3 reads CASSLGTFLQESQYF. CDR3 sequence (DNA): TGTGCCAGCAGCTTAGGAACGTTTCTCCAAGAGTCCCAGTACTTC. V usage is TRBV7-2 and J usage is TRBJ2-5, with D unresolved. CDR1 is SGHTA and CDR2 is FQGNSA in the germline V gene. The CDR3 covers 15 residues.

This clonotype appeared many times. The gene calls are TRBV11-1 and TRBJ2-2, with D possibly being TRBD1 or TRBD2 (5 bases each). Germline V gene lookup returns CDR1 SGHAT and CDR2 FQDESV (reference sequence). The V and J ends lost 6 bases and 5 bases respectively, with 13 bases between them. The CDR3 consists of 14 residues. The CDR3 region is CASRWDRSTGELFF. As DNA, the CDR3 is TGTGCCAGCAGGTGGGACCGTAGTACCGGGGAGCTGTTTTTT.